This T cell receptor beta chain is from a study of PD-1 blockade in classical Hodgkin lymphoma. Points from the study as a whole: Nothing has yet pinned down what causes the repertoire differences, possibly disease activity or prior therapy. Relapsed/refractory patients reportedly had lower baseline diversity than newly diagnosed patients.

Turning to this clone: Its antigen is not identified.

Time point given: newly diagnosed, previously untreated cHL patient sample. Through magnetic negative selection, CD8+ T cells were separated from PBMCs that had been thawed. Newly diagnosed classical Hodgkin lymphoma PBMCs, still untreated, provided the comparison samples. Some clones are missing from TCRdb's copy, which holds only in-frame ones; the method was immunoSEQ multiplex PCR. The sample holds about 14,000 clones; roughly nine tenths are singletons and the top ten take about 6%. V lost 4 bases to trimming and J lost 5 bases, with 5 bases between them. The CDR3 is 10 residues long. CDR1 and CDR2 from the germline V gene are SQVTM and ANQGSEA.

The specimen sequenced was CD8+ T cells from blood. The receptor was derived from a human donor with classical Hodgkin lymphoma. This chain links TRBV29-1 with TRBJ1-1; D unresolved. This chain's CDR3 is CSVVITEAFF. The CDR3 region has the DNA TGCAGCGTTGTGATTACTGAAGCTTTCTTT.